This entry describes one T cell receptor (beta chain). This specimen comes from a study of OX40 agonist ivuxolimab in advanced cancers. Overall study: Dose-escalation patients had hepatocellular carcinoma, melanoma, renal cell or head and neck cancer. Age averaged around 60 years (range 23 to 79), and more than 80% were male.

Systemic immunosuppression or a history of autoimmune disease excluded patients. Drawing of blood for sampling happened at baseline, at cycle 4 day 1, and at cycle 7 day 1. Measured with immunoSEQ multiplex PCR; TCRdb has only the in-frame clones, and not every one. The sample includes about 89,000 clones, roughly 93% of them seen just once. Germline V lookup: CDR1 SGHTS, CDR2 YDEGEE. Trimming stripped 0 bases from V and 5 bases from J, with 8 bases between. The CDR3 is made up of 14 amino acids. The sequences come from CD4+ or CD8+ T cells sorted from blood, collected in a trial of the OX40 agonist ivuxolimab. This TCR was recovered from an adult with an advanced solid tumor such as melanoma, head and neck, liver or kidney cancer. This chain links TRBV5-8 with TRBJ1-4; no clear D gene. The chain's CDR3 is CASSLGGGNEKLFF. CDR3 nucleotide sequence: TGTGCCAGCAGCTTGGGGGGTGGAAATGAAAAACTGTTTTTT.